The entry that follows covers one T cell receptor beta chain sequence. This entry is derived from a study of patients and donors after allogeneic stem cell transplantation. Via MiXCR, TCRdb re-called the RT-PCR reads, giving one row per CDR3 protein. Found here are approximately 88,000 distinct CDR3 sequences, roughly 5.2% of them singletons; the top ten hold about 2.5%. The CDR3 runs 16 residues. Germline values: CDR1 DFQATT, CDR2 SNEGSKA (reference sequence). Germline trimming cut 2 bases from V and 8 bases from J; bases unmatched to any gene: 13. The sequenced material came from blood, either unsorted or a sorted T cell fraction (not recorded which). The rearrangement links TRBV20-1 to TRBJ1-4; 8 bases are shared with TRBD1. The TCR comes from a human donor who was either an allogeneic HSCT recipient or a stem cell or donor lymphocyte infusion donor (not recorded which). It is not recorded whose cells these are; they may come from a transplant donor. The CDR3, as DNA: TGCAGTGCTAGACCGGACAGGGCCCGACCAGAGGAAAAACTGTTTTTT. It translates to CSARPDRARPEEKLFF.